These 22 T cell receptor beta chains were all obtained from the same sample, sequenced in a study of T cell repertoires in cytomegalovirus infection. These TCRs are of unknown antigen specificity. Each CDR3 protein gets one entry after TCRdb re-called the reads with MiXCR. The sample yields around 900,000 distinct CDR3 sequences, roughly a third seen once. This sample comprised cultured CD8+ T cells from PBMCs, obtained from culture after CMV antigen stimulation. All receptors come from a human donor in good health (CMV status not recorded). Some clones in this sample may be carry-over from other donors' samples.

The rearrangement joins TRBV27 to TRBJ2-1; D ambiguous. Looked up from germline, CDR1 is MNHEY and CDR2 is SMNVEV (reference sequence). V lost 2 bases to trimming and J lost 6 bases, with 8 bases between them. The CDR3 runs to 13 residues. The CDR3 nucleotides read TGTGCCAGCAGTTTACCCGACCGCAATGAGCAGTTCTTC. Translating gives CASSLPDRNEQFF.

The V call is TRBV5-5, the J call TRBJ2-3; D unclear. Deletions cut 2 bases from V and 0 bases from J, with 13 bases between. The CDR3 covers 16 residues. CDR1 is SGHKS, CDR2 YYEKEE, per germline (reference sequence). CDR3 nucleotides: TGTGCCAGCAGCTTTGGCCCGGCGCCAAGCACAGATACGCAGTATTTT. This gives the protein CASSFGPAPSTDTQYF.

The rearrangement links TRBV11-2 to TRBJ2-7; D perhaps matches TRBD2 (6 bases). The CDR3 has 16 amino acids. Trimming pared 2 bases from V and 2 bases from J, leaving 16 bases between. Germline-derived CDR1 and CDR2 are SGHAT and FQNNGV. CDR3 nucleotides: TGTGCCAGCAGCTTAAGGGGATTAGCGGCCACCTACGAGCAGTACGTC. Translation: CASSLRGLAATYEQYV.

This chain connects TRBV27 to TRBJ2-7, with TRBD1 as a possible D gene (6 bases). Germline assignment: CDR1 MNHEY and CDR2 SMNVEV (reference sequence). V was cut by 5 bases and J by 3 bases, with 17 bases left in between. The CDR3 totals 15 residues. Here the CDR3 DNA reads TGTGCCAGCAGTCCGACAGGACTTTCGGGCTACGAGCAGTACGTC. Translation: CASSPTGLSGYEQYV.

The chain links TRBV27 to TRBJ1-1; D perhaps matches TRBD1 (6 bases). Germline lookup yields CDR1 MNHEY and CDR2 SMNVEV (reference sequence). The CDR3 extends over 12 amino acids. Trimming pared 5 bases from V and 11 bases from J, leaving 15 bases between. DNA of the CDR3: TGTGCCAGCAGTCAGGGGCGAGGAGGGGCTTTCTTT. It yields the protein CASSQGRGGAFF.

About this clonotype itself: An end of the junction differs from the germline gene, which may be a read error. The J gene is TRBJ1-3, the V gene TRBV6-5; a weak D match, TRBD1 (5 bases). Per the germline V gene, CDR1 is MNHEY and CDR2 is SVGAGI. The CDR3 loop spans 16 amino acids. In nucleotides, the CDR3 is TGTGCCAGCAGTCAGAATCTACCAGGGTCTGGAAACACCATAAATTTT. Translating gives CASSQNLPGSGNTINF.

This clonotype was seen a handful of times. CDR3 sequence: CASSSGVERSQYF. The DNA of the CDR3 is TGTGCCAGCAGCTCCGGGGTCGAGAGGTCCCAGTACTTC. The chain uses TRBV7-9 and TRBJ2-5; D may be TRBD2 (5 bases). The length of the CDR3 is 13 residues. Per the germline V gene, CDR1 is SEHNR and CDR2 is FQNEAQ (reference sequence). V lost 4 bases and J lost 9, with 15 bases in between.

J is TRBJ2-1 and V is TRBV15; D gene ambiguous. Looked up from germline, CDR1 is LNHNV and CDR2 is YYDKDF (reference sequence). V was shortened by 5 bases and J by 5 bases, with 16 bases between the two germline ends. The CDR3 is made up of 15 amino acids. Here the CDR3 DNA reads TGTGCCACCAGCCTGAGGTCCCCCGCCGACAATGAGCAGTTCTTC. Translating it yields CATSLRSPADNEQFF.

The chain is built from TRBV4-1 and TRBJ2-5; weak D call: TRBD2 (5 bases). The CDR3 has 15 amino acids. Germline lookup yields CDR1 MGHRA and CDR2 YSYEKL. V lost 4 bases and J lost 4, with 16 bases in between. CDR3 nucleotide sequence: TGCGCCAGCAGCCGGAAAGAGGGAATCCTAGAGACCCAGTACTTC. This gives the protein CASSRKEGILETQYF.

The chain employs TRBV10-3 and TRBJ2-3; D uncertain. V lost 3 bases to trimming and J lost 4 bases, with 17 bases between them. Germline V gives CDR1 ENHRY, CDR2 SYGVKD. CDR3 length equals 16 residues. CDR3 nucleotide sequence: TGTGCCATCAGTGACCCTATGGATGGATTGGCAGATACGCAGTATTTT. This gives the protein CAISDPMDGLADTQYF.

This clonotype appeared a single time. The chain links TRBV6-1 to TRBJ1-5; D is possibly TRBD1 (6 bases). The CDR3 length is 13 residues. Trimming took off 10 bases at V and 3 bases at J, with 13 bases between the two ends. The germline V gene has CDR1 MNHNS and CDR2 SASEGT. CDR3 amino acids: CATATGPNQPQHF. Written as DNA, the CDR3 is TGTGCCACTGCAACAGGGCCCAATCAGCCCCAGCATTTT.

This chain connects TRBV27 to TRBJ1-1; D is uncertain. Trimming cost V 6 bases and J 5 bases, with 19 bases left between them. Germline V CDR1 and CDR2: MNHEY, SMNVEV (reference sequence). The CDR3 loop spans 15 amino acids. CDR3: CASRDGGVLRTEAFF. The CDR3 DNA is TGTGCCAGCAGAGATGGTGGGGTGTTGAGAACTGAAGCTTTCTTT.

This clonotype has ten or more counts. V gene TRBV7-6 combines with J gene TRBJ1-2; TRBD1 aligns across 8 bases. CDR3 length: 15 residues. The germline V gene encodes CDR1 SGHVS and CDR2 FNYEAQ. V was pared by 4 bases and J by 4 bases, with 8 bases of the junction left unmatched. CDR3 residues: CASSSPGGLFYGYTF. The CDR3 region has the DNA TGTGCCAGCAGCTCCCCAGGGGGCCTCTTCTATGGCTACACCTTC.

As for this clonotype: In this CDR3 the conserved last residue, phenylalanine or tryptophan, is missing, so a read error is likely. The chain recombines TRBV12-3 or TRBV12-4 with TRBJ1-1, with D unresolved. This CDR3 spans 14 amino acids. V gave up 3 bases and J gave up 1 base, with 9 bases separating them. Here the CDR3 reads CASSFNEGNTEAFS. Written as DNA, the CDR3 is TGTGCCAGCAGTTTTAACGAGGGGAACACTGAAGCTTTCTCT.

This sequence joins TRBV7-4 and TRBJ2-7; TRBD1 matches at 10 bases. Germline CDR1 reads SGHVT; CDR2 reads SQSDAQ. The ends lost 2 bases at V and 5 bases at J; junction bases unmatched: 9. The CDR3 has 16 residues. The CDR3 is CASSLSQTGGVDEQYV. Here the CDR3 DNA reads TGTGCCAGCAGCTTAAGTCAGACAGGGGGCGTTGACGAGCAGTACGTC.

This clonotype was detected only a few times. The chain carries TRBV15 and TRBJ1-5; no clear D gene. This CDR3 contains 17 residues. V gave up 1 base and J gave up 4 bases, with 17 bases separating them. Looked up from germline, CDR1 is LNHNV and CDR2 is YYDKDF (reference sequence). CDR3 amino acids: CATSRVLTGPLNQPQHF. CDR3 coding DNA: TGTGCCACCAGCAGAGTTCTAACCGGACCCTTGAATCAGCCCCAGCATTTT.

This sequence joins TRBV27 and TRBJ1-5; D is unresolved. The CDR3 runs 14 residues. Trimming stripped 5 bases from V and 3 bases from J, with 11 bases between. Germline CDR1 is MNHEY and CDR2 is SMNVEV (reference sequence). This CDR3 reads CASSGEAHNQPQHF. The CDR3 coding sequence is TGTGCCAGCAGTGGGGAGGCCCACAATCAGCCCCAGCATTTT.

The chain carries TRBV7-6 and TRBJ2-1, with unresolved D. V was pared by 5 bases and J by 7 bases, with 15 bases between. The V gene's germline CDR1 is SGHVS and CDR2 FNYEAQ. The CDR3 is made up of 14 amino acids. CDR3 residues: CASSPRLGWNEQFF. The CDR3 DNA follows: TGTGCCAGCAGCCCCCGTCTGGGGTGGAATGAGCAGTTCTTC.

V is TRBV12-3 or TRBV12-4 and J is TRBJ1-3; no definite D call. V dropped 2 bases and J dropped 6 bases, with 11 bases sitting between them. The CDR3 sequence is 14 residues long. The CDR3 sequence: CASSLKELTNTIYF. CDR3 in DNA: TGTGCCAGCAGTTTAAAGGAGTTGACAAACACCATATATTTT.

This clonotype was seen only a few times. The rearrangement joins TRBV12-3 or TRBV12-4 to TRBJ2-1; 8 positions agree with TRBD2. There are 15 residues in the CDR3. Trimming removed 5 bases from V and 8 bases from J; junction bases left unmatched: 11. CDR3 nucleotides: TGTGCCAGCAGTGAAACAGGACTAGCTGGCGATGAGCAGTTCTTC. Translated, it gives CASSETGLAGDEQFF.

The CDR3: CASSQGTVAFF. The CDR3 region has the DNA TGCGCCAGCAGCCAAGGCACAGTGGCTTTCTTT. The J gene is TRBJ1-1, the V gene TRBV4-3; the D is unclear. V lost 1 base and J 11 bases, leaving 8 bases between the germline ends. CDR1 and CDR2 (germline): LGHNA, YSLEER. The CDR3 length is 11 residues.

This rearrangement joins TRBV6-2 or TRBV6-3 to TRBJ1-5, with D unresolved. CDR3 length equals 12 residues. Germline V gene lookup returns CDR1 MNHEY and CDR2 SVGEGT. V was cut by 7 bases and J by 5 bases, with 9 bases left in between. The CDR3 is CASNAGYQPQHF. The DNA for the CDR3 is TGTGCCAGCAACGCGGGGTATCAGCCCCAGCATTTT.